The rows below give T cell receptor beta chains drawn from one sample of a study of T cells expressing NK-cell markers. TCRdb reprocessed the 5' RACE reads and stores each CDR3 protein as one record, lacking DNA. This sample's table reports fewer than 300,000 distinct CDR3 sequences. The specimen sequenced was blood T cells: a sorted CD56 or NKG2C T cell subset, CD4+ or CD8+ T cells, or bulk PBMC T cells (not recorded which). The receptor source for this set is a woman aged 18 to 69 in good health. The CDR3 runs from the conserved cysteine through the conserved F or W.

V: TRBV3-1
J: TRBJ2-7
CDR3: CASSQGSGEQYF

V: TRBV6-5
J: TRBJ2-3
CDR3: CASSYSIYGRDTQYF

V: TRBV10-3
J: TRBJ2-5
CDR3: CAIGLGETQYF

V: TRBV5-6
J: TRBJ1-2
CDR3: CASSYDRVDYGYTF

V: TRBV5-1
J: TRBJ2-1
CDR3: CASSLDTGLNEQFF

V: TRBV7-2
J: TRBJ2-3
CDR3: CASSLQPGLAGARTQYF

V: TRBV5-1
J: TRBJ2-7
CDR3: CASSFGQGVYEQYF

V: TRBV10-3
J: TRBJ2-3
CDR3: CAISESGRRDTQYF

V: TRBV4-3
J: TRBJ2-3
CDR3: CASSRQGPSTDTQYF

V: TRBV3-1
J: TRBJ2-2
CDR3: CASSQYRGGNTGELFF

V: TRBV11-2
J: TRBJ2-7
CDR3: CASSLDRIYEQYF

V: TRBV5-5
J: TRBJ1-1
CDR3: CASSLVAGPNTEAFF

V: TRBV2
J: TRBJ2-1
CDR3: CASRLAKEQFF

V: TRBV4-2
J: TRBJ2-4
CDR3: CASSQARGGSNIQYF

V: TRBV4-3
J: TRBJ2-7
CDR3: CASSQDLAYEQYF

V: TRBV11-2
J: TRBJ2-3
CDR3: CASSQVPADTQYF

V: TRBV6-5
J: TRBJ2-1
CDR3: CASSYTGWGGAHNEQFF

V: TRBV4-1
J: TRBJ1-4
CDR3: CASREKGATNEKLFF

V: TRBV18
J: TRBJ2-3
CDR3: CASSLTLAVTDTQYF

V: TRBV5-1
J: TRBJ1-2
CDR3: CASRPGTSNSGYGYTF

V: TRBV7-9
J: TRBJ2-3
CDR3: CASSLPAGFAEYF

V: TRBV20-1
J: TRBJ2-7
CDR3: CSASDRGYEQYF

V: TRBV28
J: TRBJ1-4
CDR3: CASSFAGISNEKLFF

V: TRBV29-1
J: TRBJ2-7
CDR3: CSVERGDPYEQYF

V: TRBV18
J: TRBJ1-1
CDR3: CASSGTGGQRRNTEAFF

V: TRBV11-2
J: TRBJ2-7
CDR3: CASSLEGRGPYEQYF

V: TRBV20-1
J: TRBJ2-5
CDR3: CSASRLRGAQGTQYF

V: TRBV4-2
J: TRBJ2-1
CDR3: CASSQGGKRQPWVKFYNEQFF